This is a list of T cell receptor beta chains from one sample in a study of cytomegalovirus exposure and HLA in healthy donors. Method: immunoSEQ multiplex PCR; TCRdb's copy keeps in-frame clones and lacks some. Among tens of thousands of clones listed, about 80% were seen once. Sequencing was performed on PBMCs. Every receptor here comes from a woman in her thirties or forties in good health and CMV-seronegative. Both conserved end residues are part of each CDR3. Each record gives: D gene, V gene, J gene, clone size, CDR3 protein, CDR3 DNA. The D gene is left open where the match is weak. Only some rows state a clone size, as once, few, many or a class for expanded clones.

>TRBD2|TRBV28|TRBJ2-1|once
CASSYRHSGSYNEQFF
TGTGCCAGCAGTTACCGTCATAGCGGGAGCTACAATGAGCAGTTCTTC
>NA|TRBV5-4|TRBJ1-3|few
CASSLSTSSGNTIYF
TGTGCCAGCAGCTTATCAACAAGCTCTGGAAACACCATATATTTT
>TRBD2|TRBV11-3|TRBJ2-5|NA
CASSPGRRTSRQQETQYF
TGTGCCAGCAGCCCGGGGCGGCGGACTAGCCGACAACAAGAGACCCAGTACTTC
>TRBD2|TRBV10-3|TRBJ2-7|NA
CAISDLTSGASYEQYF
TGTGCCATCAGTGACTTGACTAGCGGGGCCTCCTACGAGCAGTACTTC
>NA|TRBV10-3|TRBJ2-1|few
CAIREGQLPGNEQFF
TGTGCCATCAGGGAGGGACAGTTACCGGGGAATGAGCAGTTCTTC
>TRBD2|TRBV5-4|TRBJ2-1|NA
CASSLDGLAGHNEQFF
TGTGCCAGCAGCTTGGACGGACTAGCGGGGCACAATGAGCAGTTCTTC
>TRBD1|TRBV28|TRBJ1-5|NA
CASSLSWGTGKGNQPQHF
TGTGCCAGCAGTTTATCGTGGGGGACAGGGAAAGGCAATCAGCCCCAGCATTTT
>NA|TRBV27|TRBJ2-7|NA
CASSLMGSEQYF
TGTGCCAGCAGTTTAATGGGGAGCGAGCAGTACTTC
>TRBD2|TRBV28|TRBJ2-3|NA
CASSLPEASGSTDTQYF
TGTGCCAGCAGTTTACCCGAGGCTAGCGGGAGCACAGATACGCAGTATTTT
>NA|TRBV6-1|TRBJ2-6|once
CASTSSGANVLTF
TGTGCCAGTACTAGCTCTGGGGCCAACGTCCTGACTTTC
>TRBD1|TRBV18|TRBJ1-1|NA
CASSRGQGQHMNTEAFF
TGTGCCAGCTCACGTGGACAGGGGCAACACATGAACACTGAAGCTTTCTTT
>NA|TRBV15|TRBJ1-1|NA
CATSRAAENTEAFF
TGTGCCACCAGCAGAGCTGCAGAGAACACTGAAGCTTTCTTT
>NA|TRBV15|TRBJ2-1|NA
CATSRDDTGYNEQFF
TGTGCCACCAGCAGAGATGATACAGGGTACAATGAGCAGTTCTTC
>TRBD2|TRBV6-5|TRBJ2-1|few
CASSYAGGLYNEQFF
TGTGCCAGCAGTTACGCGGGGGGATTATACAATGAGCAGTTCTTC
>NA|TRBV6-5|TRBJ1-1|once
CASSYMGAPDTEAFF
TGTGCCAGCAGTTACATGGGGGCGCCGGACACTGAAGCTTTCTTT
>TRBD1|TRBV19|TRBJ1-5|NA
CASRQGNQPQHF
TGTGCCAGTCGACAGGGGAATCAGCCCCAGCATTTT
>TRBD2|TRBV4-2|TRBJ2-1|NA
CASSQAGLAGATEQFF
TGTGCCAGCAGCCAGGCGGGGCTAGCGGGAGCGACTGAGCAGTTCTTC
>NA|TRBV7-6|TRBJ2-5|NA
CASTRGGQPGRTQYF
TGTGCCAGCACTAGGGGGGGCCAACCAGGTCGGACCCAGTACTTC
>TRBD1|TRBV6-5|TRBJ1-1|once
CASSSTGAGNTEAFF
TGTGCCAGCAGTTCTACAGGGGCGGGGAACACTGAAGCTTTCTTT
>NA|TRBV28|TRBJ1-1|NA
CAITGTPNTEAFF
TGTGCCATTACCGGGACACCAAACACTGAAGCTTTCTTT
>TRBD2|TRBV5-8|TRBJ2-1|NA
CASSLETSSGAYNEQFF
TGTGCCAGCAGCTTAGAGACTAGCAGTGGGGCCTACAATGAGCAGTTCTTC
>TRBD1|TRBV28|TRBJ2-7|NA
CASSRTGGGYEQYF
TGTGCCAGCAGCAGAACAGGGGGCGGCTACGAGCAGTACTTC
>TRBD1|TRBV5-1|TRBJ1-2|NA
CASSTGDSYGYTF
TGCGCCAGCAGCACGGGGGACAGCTATGGCTACACCTTC
>NA|TRBV7-9|TRBJ2-1|NA
CASSQSGVYNEQFF
TGTGCCAGCAGCCAAAGCGGTGTGTACAATGAGCAGTTCTTC
>TRBD2|TRBV5-4|TRBJ2-5|NA
CASSLGGLAEPEETQYF
TGTGCCAGCAGCTTGGGGGGACTAGCGGAACCAGAAGAGACCCAGTACTTC
>TRBD2|TRBV9|TRBJ2-7|once
CASSPGASGYEQYF
TGTGCCAGCAGCCCCGGAGCTAGCGGCTACGAGCAGTACTTC
>TRBD1|TRBV5-1|TRBJ1-1|NA
CASRLQGGSNTEAFF
TGCGCCAGCAGGTTACAGGGGGGATCGAACACTGAAGCTTTCTTT
>TRBD2|TRBV28|TRBJ2-5|NA
CASSLGGGGPETQYF
TGTGCCAGCAGTTTGGGGGGGGGAGGGCCGGAGACCCAGTACTTC
>TRBD2|TRBV28|TRBJ2-2|NA
CASSLALAGVGELFF
TGTGCCAGCAGTTTGGCACTAGCGGGAGTCGGGGAGCTGTTTTTT
>NA|TRBV2|TRBJ1-4|NA
CASSGDIATNEKLFF
TGTGCCAGCAGTGGGGACATCGCAACTAATGAAAAACTGTTTTTT
>NA|TRBV6-1|TRBJ2-7|NA
CASSEQGSTYEQYF
TGTGCCAGCAGTGAACAGGGCTCTACCTACGAGCAGTACTTC
>TRBD1|TRBV6-5|TRBJ1-2|once
CASRSGQQFYGYTF
TGTGCCAGCAGGTCGGGACAGCAGTTCTATGGCTACACCTTC
>TRBD1|TRBV6-5|TRBJ2-1|NA
CASSLYGQDNEQLF
TGTGCCAGCAGTCTCTACGGACAGGACAATGAGCAGCTCTTC
>NA|TRBV4-1|TRBJ2-7|NA
CASSQVGPGEQYF
TGCGCCAGCAGCCAAGTAGGGCCAGGGGAGCAGTACTTC
>TRBD2|TRBV7-8|TRBJ2-7|NA
CASRLAATYEQYF
TGTGCCAGCAGACTAGCGGCAACCTACGAGCAGTACTTC
>NA|TRBV6-1|TRBJ2-7|NA
CASSEVGGWYEQYF
TGTGCCAGCAGTGAAGTGGGCGGGTGGTACGAGCAGTACTTC
>NA|TRBV20-1|TRBJ2-7|NA
CSARGGYEQYF
TGCAGTGCTAGGGGGGGTTACGAGCAGTACTTC
>NA|TRBV21-1|TRBJ2-2|NA
CASSKIAGQNLTGELFF
TGTGCCAGCAGCAAAATTGCCGGACAGAACTTAACCGGGGAGCTGTTTTTT
>NA|TRBV23-1|TRBJ1-1|NA
CASSDDKGGTEAFF
TGCGCCAGCAGTGACGACAAAGGAGGCACTGAAGCTTTCTTT
>TRBD2|TRBV27|TRBJ2-3|NA
CASSFGRGTDTQYF
TGTGCCAGCAGCTTCGGGAGGGGGACAGATACGCAGTATTTT
>TRBD1|TRBV7-3|TRBJ1-2|NA
CASSFDRGQGYGYTF
TGTGCCAGCAGCTTCGACAGGGGGCAAGGCTATGGCTACACCTTC